The source of this T cell receptor beta chain is a study of radiotherapy plus CTLA-4 blockade in lung cancer. Study background: Objective responses were seen in around 20% of patients, disease control in 31%.

For this clone: Its antigen is not known.

The ends were cut back, 4 bases at V and 10 bases at J, with 11 bases in the middle. CDR3 length: 12 residues. CDR1 and CDR2 (germline): WSHSY, SAAADI. Method: immunoSEQ multiplex PCR; TCRdb's copy keeps in-frame clones and lacks some. In the table there are 45,000 to 55,000 clones, about 88% of which are singletons. Study-wide points: Tumor-derived TCR clones expanded in blood after radiotherapy plus ipilimumab.

The rearrangement uses TRBV10-2 and TRBJ1-5; D gene ambiguous. Sequencing used peripheral blood, obtained from a patient treated with radiotherapy plus ipilimumab. The sequence was collected from a human donor with non-small cell lung cancer whose response to radiotherapy plus ipilimumab could not be evaluated. CDR3 residues: CASSGGGGPQHF. The CDR3 coding sequence is TGCGCCAGCAGTGGGGGAGGTGGCCCCCAGCATTTT.